The next 24 T cell receptor beta chains were all read from a single sample in a study of post-analysis software for immune sequencing data (dated by TCRdb to between 2014 and 2017). Points the paper makes about the study in general: Significantly higher frequencies in patients than in controls were found for roughly 5 TRBV segments, including TRBV5-6, TRBV5-1 and TRBV20-1.

Antigen specificity for these receptors is unknown. Library generation was performed with PCR. The sequencing machine was an Illumina HiSeq 2500. To reduce PCR and sequencing biases, unique molecular identifiers were built into the TCR beta cDNA libraries. TCRdb reran the public reads through fastp at Q25 and MiXCR, keeping productive beta chains. Duplicate CDR3 protein sequences are folded into a single record with the most common DNA and genes. The sample has 250,000 to 300,000 distinct CDR3 sequences on record, around 34% of them singletons. The ten largest clones take up roughly 4.8% of the sample. Sequencing was carried out using blood. These receptors came from a girl aged 10-17 years with multiple sclerosis.

This clonotype was seen a few times. Since a much larger clone is just one base distant, this may be a read error. V and J are TRBV6-1 and TRBJ2-5; 11 bases agree with TRBD2. The CDR3 is 16 residues long. The germline V gene has CDR1 MNHNS and CDR2 SASEGT. With V trimmed by 5 bases and J by 11 bases, 16 bases remained unmatched. The CDR3 DNA reads as TGTGCCAGCAGTTCGAGGACTAGCGGGCCAGACAATGAGCAGTACTTC. This encodes CASSSRTSGPDNEQYF.

The chain has TRBV5-1 and TRBJ2-3; no clear D. V was cut by 2 bases and J by 4 bases, with 5 bases left in between. CDR1 SGHRS and CDR2 YFSETQ come from the germline V gene. CDR3 length: 12 residues. CDR3 region: CASSFRADTQYF. The CDR3 DNA sequence: TGCGCCAGCAGCTTTCGGGCAGATACGCAGTATTTT.

In its sample, this clonotype was seen many times. Compared with germline, one end of the junction differs, possibly owing to a read error. The gene calls are TRBV28 and TRBJ1-6; 11 bases fit TRBD1. There are 15 residues in the CDR3. CDR1 and CDR2 from the germline V gene are MDHEN and SYDVKM. The CDR3 is CASRGQGAGNSPPHF. Written as DNA, the CDR3 is TGTGCCAGCAGAGGACAGGGGGCGGGGAATTCACCCCCCCACTTT.

This clonotype was observed many times. V is TRBV12-3 or TRBV12-4 and J is TRBJ2-2, with 10 bases fitting TRBD2. The ends lost 1 base at V and 6 bases at J; junction bases unmatched: 5. There are 16 residues in the CDR3. CDR3 in amino acids: CASSLVPSGSPGELFF. The CDR3, as DNA: TGTGCCAGCAGTTTAGTGCCTAGCGGGAGCCCCGGGGAGCTGTTTTTT.

Details on this clonotype: A much larger clone lies a single base off, so this may be a read error. The chain combines TRBV20-1 with TRBJ1-5; TRBD1 might be the D (6 bases). From germline, CDR1 is DFQATT and CDR2 SNEGSKA (reference sequence). The CDR3 extends over 15 amino acids. The CDR3 nucleotides read TGCAGAGCTAGGCCGACAGGACGAGGTGATCAGCCCCAGCATTTT. The encoded protein is CRARPTGRGDQPQHF.

Notes on this clonotype: A much larger clonotype is one base distant, so this may be a read error. The chain joins TRBV20-1 to TRBJ2-1; 8 nucleotides align to TRBD2. J lost 6 bases, V lost 0 bases, and 10 bases had no gene match. This CDR3 has 16 residues. Germline CDR1 is DFQATT and CDR2 is SNEGSKA (reference sequence). The CDR3 spells CSARDFKTSESNEQFF. CDR3 DNA: TGCAGTGCTAGAGATTTCAAGACTAGCGAGAGCAATGAGCAGTTCTTC.

The chain carries TRBV5-1 and TRBJ2-1, with a possible D match to TRBD1 (6 bases). The germline CDR1 and CDR2 sequences are SGHRS and YFSETQ. The CDR3 length is 15 residues. V was trimmed by 3 bases and J by 4 bases, leaving 14 bases between them. CDR3 amino acids: CASSSGQGRYNEQFF. The CDR3, as DNA: TGCGCCAGCAGCTCAGGTCAGGGGAGATACAATGAGCAGTTCTTC.

Turning to this clonotype: Possible read error: a much larger clone is one base away. The chain joins TRBV5-1 to TRBJ2-5; TRBD2 agrees at 13 bases. The J segment lost 11 bases and the V segment lost 6 bases, leaving 16 bases of the junction unmatched. This CDR3 contains 16 residues. CDR1 and CDR2 from the germline V gene are SGHRS and YFSETQ. The CDR3 DNA reads as TGCGCCAGCACCCCGGTCGGGACTAGCGGGGAGCATGAGCAGTACTTC. This sequence encodes CASTPVGTSGEHEQYF.

This sequence joins TRBV29-1 and TRBJ1-2; D possibly corresponds to TRBD1 (5 bases). The ends were cut back, 7 bases at V and 4 bases at J, with 19 bases in the middle. Germline assignment: CDR1 SQVTM and CDR2 ANQGSEA. CDR3 size: 14 residues. The CDR3, as DNA: TGCAGCGCTATGACCCAGGGCTATGGCTATGGCTACACCTTC. Translating it yields CSAMTQGYGYGYTF.

A note on this clonotype: At one of its ends the junction is not consistent with the germline gene, which may arise from a read error. The chain joins TRBV20-1 to TRBJ1-1; D gene uncertain. Germline-derived CDR1 and CDR2 are DFQATT and SNEGSKA (reference sequence). The CDR3 loop spans 10 amino acids. The CDR3 is CSASSSAGLF. The DNA for the CDR3 is TGCAGTGCTAGTTCGTCGGCAGGCCTCTTT.

This clonotype has more than one count but fewer than ten. The J gene is TRBJ2-1, the V gene TRBV5-1, with 7 nucleotides matching TRBD2. CDR3 size: 15 residues. The ends lost 0 bases at V and 6 bases at J; junction bases unmatched: 6. Germline V CDR1 and CDR2: SGHRS, YFSETQ. CDR3 bases: TGCGCCAGCAGCTTGGAACTAGCGACTCCCAATGAGCAGTTCTTC. Residues: CASSLELATPNEQFF.

This clonotype was recorded at least ten times. The chain couples TRBV20-1 to TRBJ2-1; D tentatively fits TRBD1 or TRBD2 (5 bases each). The ends were cut back, 2 bases at V and 0 bases at J, with 11 bases in the middle. Germline CDR1 is DFQATT and CDR2 is SNEGSKA (reference sequence). The CDR3 has 15 residues. CDR3 loop: CSARWGTSSYNEQFF. CDR3 coding DNA: TGCAGTGCTAGATGGGGCACTAGCTCCTACAATGAGCAGTTCTTC.

Only a few counts were recorded for this clonotype. The chain carries TRBV2 and TRBJ1-1; D gene unclear. V was pared by 3 bases and J by 5 bases, with 16 bases between. Germline-derived CDR1 and CDR2 are SNHLY and FYNNEI. The CDR3 extends over 15 amino acids. The CDR3 DNA is TGTGCCAGCAGTGATTTAAAGGTCCTGCGGACTGAAGCTTTCTTT. It codes for CASSDLKVLRTEAFF.

This clonotype was observed many times. V usage is TRBV7-6 and J usage is TRBJ1-2; 7 nucleotides align to TRBD1. Losses at the gene ends were 4 bases for V and 8 bases for J; bases not matched to a gene: 7. The CDR3 covers 13 residues. The germline V gene encodes CDR1 SGHVS and CDR2 FNYEAQ. The CDR3 DNA follows: TGTGCCAGCAGCTCTCAGGGGGTCGGAGGCTACACCTTC. Translating gives CASSSQGVGGYTF.

The gene calls are TRBV7-2 and TRBJ2-3; D possibly corresponds to TRBD2 (6 bases). The CDR3 runs to 14 residues. Per the germline V gene, CDR1 is SGHTA and CDR2 is FQGNSA. The V end lost 1 base, the J end lost 3 bases, and 8 bases lay between the germline ends. CDR3 sequence (DNA): TGTGCCAGCAGCTTAGAGCGGGTAACAGATACGCAGTATTTT. It encodes CASSLERVTDTQYF.

This clonotype has a count of ten or more. This chain links TRBV2 with TRBJ2-3, with TRBD2 identical over 11 bases. The V gene's germline CDR1 is SNHLY and CDR2 FYNNEI. V was pared by 5 bases and J by 1 base, with 5 bases of the junction left unmatched. The length of the CDR3 is 16 residues. CDR3 in amino acids: CASSPGLAARTDTQYF. DNA for the CDR3: TGTGCCAGCAGTCCGGGACTAGCGGCCCGCACAGATACGCAGTATTTT.

The V and J genes are TRBV12-3 or TRBV12-4 and TRBJ1-1; maybe TRBD1 (5 bases). The CDR3 is made up of 13 amino acids. V gave up 7 bases and J gave up 4 bases, with 13 bases separating them. This CDR3 is CASISGMATEAFF. The CDR3 DNA follows: TGTGCCAGCATATCAGGGATGGCCACTGAAGCTTTCTTT.

This clonotype was observed many times. V usage is TRBV12-3 or TRBV12-4 and J usage is TRBJ2-1; the D gene is possibly TRBD2 (5 bases). The CDR3 consists of 14 residues. V gave up 2 bases and J gave up 9 bases, with 14 bases separating them. CDR3 bases: TGTGCCAGCAGTTTAACGGGAAGCCATCTTGAGCAGTTCTTC. As protein: CASSLTGSHLEQFF.

This chain connects TRBV29-1 to TRBJ1-2; D call uncertain. From germline, CDR1 is SQVTM and CDR2 ANQGSEA. The length of the CDR3 is 14 residues. Between the trimmed V and J ends, which lost 4 bases and 3 bases, there was a span of 15 bases. The CDR3, as DNA: TGCAGCGTTGGGCCCGGGGAGGGAGACTATGGCTACACCTTC. Its protein is CSVGPGEGDYGYTF.

This clonotype occurred a few times. The junction differs from germline at one of its ends, possibly a read error. This chain links TRBV6-6 with TRBJ1-6, with D unresolved. The CDR3 is 13 amino acids. Germline assignment: CDR1 MNHNY and CDR2 SVGAGI (reference sequence). CDR3 region: CASKDSRNSPFHF. In DNA form, the CDR3 reads TGTGCCAGCAAGGATAGCCGTAATTCACCCTTCCACTTT.

This clonotype was seen many times. The chain combines TRBV28 with TRBJ2-5, with TRBD1 matching 9 bases. After removal of 4 bases from V and 5 bases from J, the junction contained 8 bases not matched to a gene. CDR1 is MDHEN and CDR2 is SYDVKM in the germline V gene. CDR3 length: 15 amino acids. As DNA, the CDR3 is TGTGCCAGCAGTTCCTCACAGGGGGCGCGGGAGACCCAGTACTTC. Its translation: CASSSSQGARETQYF.

This clonotype turned up a few times. This sequence joins TRBV5-1 and TRBJ2-3, with 10 bases that match TRBD1. The CDR3 totals 16 residues. Germline V gene sequence: CDR1 SGHRS, CDR2 YFSETQ. Trimming removed 7 bases from V and 4 bases from J; junction bases left unmatched: 12. The CDR3 loop is CASLPNPGTGADTQYF. In DNA, the CDR3 is TGCGCCAGCCTGCCCAACCCCGGGACAGGGGCAGATACGCAGTATTTT.

This clonotype turned up a few times. This chain joins TRBV6-1 and TRBJ1-1; possible D gene TRBD1, 6 bases. CDR3 size: 14 residues. Germline CDR1 reads MNHNS; CDR2 reads SASEGT. V lost 4 bases, J lost 1 base, and 10 bases lay in between. The CDR3 DNA reads as TGTGCCAGCAGTGTCAGGGGAGAGAACACTGAAGCTTTCTTT. Protein: CASSVRGENTEAFF.

The V and J genes are TRBV20-1 and TRBJ2-7; the D gene could be TRBD1 or TRBD2 (5 bases each). The V and J ends lost 4 bases and 5 bases respectively, with 12 bases between them. This CDR3 region has 12 residues. Germline CDR1 DFQATT, CDR2 SNEGSKA (reference sequence). The CDR3 loop is CSATTGTDEQYF. CDR3 DNA: TGCAGTGCTACGACGGGGACCGACGAGCAGTACTTC.